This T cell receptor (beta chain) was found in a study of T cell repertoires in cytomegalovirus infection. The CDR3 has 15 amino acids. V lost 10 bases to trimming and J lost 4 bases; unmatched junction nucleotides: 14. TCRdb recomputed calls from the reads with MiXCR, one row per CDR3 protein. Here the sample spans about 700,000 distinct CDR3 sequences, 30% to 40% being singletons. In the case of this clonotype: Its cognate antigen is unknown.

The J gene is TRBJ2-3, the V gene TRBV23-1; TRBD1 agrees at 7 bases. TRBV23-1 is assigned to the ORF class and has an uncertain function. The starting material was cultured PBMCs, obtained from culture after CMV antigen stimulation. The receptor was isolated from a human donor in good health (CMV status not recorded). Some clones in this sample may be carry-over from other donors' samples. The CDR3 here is CATRTYRTGSDTQYF. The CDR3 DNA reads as TGCGCCACCCGAACATACCGGACAGGCTCAGATACGCAGTATTTT.